Listed below are T cell receptor beta chains from one sample, sequenced in a study of immune heterogeneity within non-small cell lung tumors. Via MiXCR, TCRdb re-called the multiplex PCR reads, giving one row per CDR3 protein. Of approximately 21,000 distinct CDR3 sequences in the sample, less than 35% were seen once. Sequencing was carried out using lung tumor tissue. These receptors were obtained from a man aged 40-55 years with non-small cell lung cancer. CDR3s include the opening cysteine and the closing phenylalanine or tryptophan. A D gene is named only where the DNA matches it firmly. Size is omitted from some rows. Given values are once, few, many or a class for expanded clones.

>TRBV30|17|many|-|TRBJ2-7
TGTGCCTGGAGTCAAAGTCGGGGGGCCCGCCGGGTGAACGAGCAGTACTTC
CAWSQSRGARRVNEQYF
>TRBV7-6|15|many|TRBD2|TRBJ2-2
TGTGCCAGCAGCTTGGCGGGAGCGAGCACCGGGGAGCTGTTTTTT
CASSLAGASTGELFF
>TRBV19|13|many|TRBD2|TRBJ2-7
TGTGCCAGTAGTATTGGACTAGTCAACGAGCAGTACTTC
CASSIGLVNEQYF
>TRBV6-1|13|many|-|TRBJ2-3
TGTGCCAGCAGTGTTGAAAGGGTCGATACGCAGTATTTT
CASSVERVDTQYF
>TRBV11-2|11|-|-|TRBJ2-3
TGTGCCAGCAGCCCTCAAGATACGCAGTATTTT
CASSPQDTQYF
>TRBV7-2|13|-|-|TRBJ2-5
TGTGCCAGCTTAGCAGGGTACCAAGAGACCCAGTACTTC
CASLAGYQETQYF
>TRBV18|16|-|-|TRBJ2-5
TGTGCCAGCCGTCGTTCCACGCAGGGTACTTTGGAGACCCAGTACTTC
CASRRSTQGTLETQYF
>TRBV29-1|14|few|-|TRBJ2-3
TGCAGCGTTGACGGCCAGGGCTTCGGAGATACGCAGTATTTT
CSVDGQGFGDTQYF
>TRBV11-2|13|-|-|TRBJ2-2
TGTGCCAGCAGCTTAGAAACCGGGAGGGAGCTGTTTTTT
CASSLETGRELFF
>TRBV6-6|15|-|TRBD1|TRBJ2-5
TGTGCCAGCAGTTACGAGGCCAGGGGGCGGGAGACCCAGTACTTC
CASSYEARGRETQYF
>TRBV4-2|17|-|TRBD2|TRBJ2-3
TGTGCCAGCAGCCAAGATTGGAGCGGGAGTTTCACAGATACGCAGTATTTT
CASSQDWSGSFTDTQYF
>TRBV20-1|13|-|-|TRBJ1-2
TGCAGTGCTCCCGCGGGGGGGGGGGATGGCTACACCTTC
CSAPAGGGDGYTF
>TRBV7-6|15|many|-|TRBJ2-7
TGTGCCAGCAGCAAGAATGGGGGGATGATCCACGAGCAGTACTTC
CASSKNGGMIHEQYF
>TRBV19|15|many|TRBD1|TRBJ2-2
TGTGCCAGTAGCCAGGGGGCTATAGGCACCGGGGAGCTGTTTTTT
CASSQGAIGTGELFF
>TRBV11-2|15|medium-sized|-|TRBJ2-7
TGTGCCAGCAGCTTAGATCTACGAACGCACTACGAGCAGTACTTC
CASSLDLRTHYEQYF
>TRBV27|17|many|TRBD2|TRBJ2-7
TGTGCCAGCAGTTTAGAGGGGGGGACTAGCGGGATTCACGAGCAGTACTTC
CASSLEGGTSGIHEQYF
>TRBV2|15|-|TRBD1|TRBJ2-7
TGTGCCAGCAGTGAACAGGCAGGGGGCGCCTACGAGCAGTACTTC
CASSEQAGGAYEQYF
>TRBV6-1|15|many|-|TRBJ2-7
TGTGCCAGCAAAACACCCTCAGTTACTGGAGGGGAGCAGTACTTC
CASKTPSVTGGEQYF